The clone carrying this T cell receptor (beta chain) was seen ten or more times. Amplified TCR beta CDR3 regions came from RNA transcripts. HTBI primers were used for first-round RT-PCR of the TCR CDR3. In TCRdb, the multiplex PCR reads were re-called with MiXCR into one record per CDR3 protein. The sample shows 600,000 to 650,000 distinct CDR3 sequences, 15% to 20% of them seen only once. The data were taken from a study of T cells in Graves' hyperthyroidism and ophthalmopathy. V was clipped by 6 bases and J by 3 bases, with 8 bases between them. The CDR3 runs 11 residues. CDR1 and CDR2 from the germline V gene are DFQATT and SNEGSKA (reference sequence).

The sequence came from a woman in her thirties with Graves' hyperthyroidism. The chain employs TRBV20-1 and TRBJ2-5; D not resolved. The sequenced material came from blood. CDR3 region: CSARTKETQYF. The DNA of the CDR3 is TGCAGTGCACGTACAAAAGAGACCCAGTACTTC.